The 22 T cell receptor beta chains below come from one sample, sequenced in a study of T cell changes during pregnancy in multiple sclerosis. Profiled with immunoSEQ multiplex PCR; TCRdb holds only in-frame clones, not every one. The top ten clones hold roughly 1.5% of a sample with 85,000 to 120,000 clones, around 90% of them seen once. The input for sequencing was peripheral blood, taken after pregnancy. These receptors were taken from a female donor with multiple sclerosis, enrolled in a pregnancy study.

The rearrangement joins TRBV7-3 to TRBJ2-5; D not resolved. Germline V gene data show CDR1 as SGHTA and CDR2 as FQGTGA. The CDR3 length is 13 residues. Trimming took off 5 bases at V and 5 bases at J, with 12 bases between the two ends. This CDR3 is CASSPNGGETQYF. The CDR3 coding sequence is TGTGCCAGCAGCCCCAACGGCGGTGAGACCCAGTACTTC.

The rearrangement joins TRBV5-1 to TRBJ2-6; no definite D call. V was trimmed by 0 bases and J by 0 bases, leaving 4 bases between them. The CDR3 totals 15 residues. CDR1 SGHRS and CDR2 YFSETQ come from the germline V gene. CDR3 in amino acids: CASSLVSSGANVLTF. As DNA, the CDR3 is TGCGCCAGCAGCTTGGTCAGCTCTGGGGCCAACGTCCTGACTTTC.

This clone occurred once. J is TRBJ2-3 and V is TRBV21-1; TRBD2 is the table's D call and was not checked against the DNA. TRBV21-1 is a known pseudogene. This CDR3 has 16 residues. The CDR3 sequence is CASSPTAGAGADTQYF. For the CDR3, the DNA is TGTGCCAGCAGCCCGACAGCGGGGGCAGGGGCAGATACGCAGTATTTT.

This clone was recorded once. The V and J genes are TRBV30 and TRBJ2-1; 8 bases agree with TRBD2. The CDR3 contains 14 residues. J gave up 5 bases and V 4 bases, and 7 bases lay outside the gene matches. The germline gives CDR1 GTSNPN, CDR2 SVGIG (reference sequence). CDR3: CAWTAGLANNEQFF. CDR3 coding DNA: TGTGCCTGGACTGCAGGACTAGCCAACAATGAGCAGTTCTTC.

The chain joins TRBV30 to TRBJ2-1, with a weak D call TRBD1 (5 bases). This CDR3 region has 13 residues. The V gene's germline CDR1 is GTSNPN and CDR2 SVGIG (reference sequence). V lost 7 bases and J 6 bases, leaving 16 bases between the germline ends. In DNA, the CDR3 is TGTGCCTTGTCCAATTCTAGGGGCAATGAGCAGTTCTTC. This encodes CALSNSRGNEQFF. The full variable domain, completed using reference TRBV30 and TRBJ2-1, is SQTIHQWPATLVQPVGSPLSLECTVEGTSNPNLYWYRQAAGRGLQLLFYSVGIGQISSEVPQNLSASRPQDRQFILSSKKLLLSDSGFYLCALSNSRGNEQFFGPGTRLTVL.

This chain connects TRBV7-8 to TRBJ1-6; 7 positions match TRBD1. Trimming took 5 bases from V and 6 from J; bases not matched to a gene: 10. The V gene's germline CDR1 is SGHVS and CDR2 FQNEAQ. This CDR3 region has 16 residues. The CDR3 DNA reads as TGTGCCAGCAGCCTACTAAGGGGGCCTTCTAATTCACCCCTCCACTTT. It encodes CASSLLRGPSNSPLHF.

This clone was picked up one time. The V gene is TRBV27, the J gene TRBJ2-7; maybe TRBD1 (7 bases). In germline, CDR1 is MNHEY, CDR2 SMNVEV (reference sequence). This CDR3 is built from 14 residues. V lost 3 bases and J 1 base, leaving 10 bases between the germline ends. The CDR3 here is CASSFQGGSYEQYF. Written as DNA, the CDR3 is TGTGCCAGCAGTTTTCAGGGGGGTTCCTACGAGCAGTACTTC.

This chain links TRBV7-9 with TRBJ2-7; 8 bases map to TRBD1. CDR3 length equals 14 residues. CDR1 SEHNR and CDR2 FQNEAQ come from the germline V gene (reference sequence). V shed 4 bases, J shed 4 bases, and the junction held 6 bases outside the gene matches. CDR3 in amino acids: CASSSRDRIYEQYF. Here the CDR3 DNA reads TGTGCCAGCAGCTCCCGGGACAGGATTTACGAGCAGTACTTC.

This rearrangement joins TRBV29-1 to TRBJ2-5; TRBD2 might be the D (5 bases). With 3 bases removed from V and 1 base from J, the gap between germline ends came to 9 bases. This CDR3 is 13 amino acids long. From germline, CDR1 is SQVTM and CDR2 ANQGSEA. CDR3 sequence reads: CSVDRRVQETQYF. The CDR3 DNA is TGCAGCGTTGACCGGCGGGTCCAAGAGACCCAGTACTTC.

V and J are TRBV30 and TRBJ1-2; TRBD1 is a possible D gene (5 bases). Trimming removed 3 bases at V and 8 bases at J, with 19 bases between. The CDR3 has 14 residues. Germline CDR1 is GTSNPN and CDR2 is SVGIG (reference sequence). CDR3 in DNA: TGTGCCTGGAGCCAGGGCGGAGGGGTGGGGGGCTACACCTTC. It translates to CAWSQGGGVGGYTF.

This clone was observed a handful of times. The chain couples TRBV27 to TRBJ1-1; D remains ambiguous. The V and J ends lost 4 bases and 3 bases respectively, with 9 bases between them. CDR1 MNHEY and CDR2 SMNVEV come from the germline V gene (reference sequence). The CDR3 is 13 residues long. The CDR3 region has the DNA TGTGCCAGCAGTTGGCAGGATGACACTGAAGCTTTCTTT. This codes for CASSWQDDTEAFF.

The CDR3 nucleotides read TGTGCCAGCAGCCGATCCGCCGGGACAGGGGATAAAAGTGGAAACACCATATATTTT. Amino acid sequence: CASSRSAGTGDKSGNTIYF. The chain combines TRBV4-2 with TRBJ1-3; 10 bases map to TRBD1. This CDR3 is 19 amino acids long. Trimming took 4 bases from V and 3 from J; bases not matched to a gene: 15. Germline V gene data show CDR1 as LGHNA and CDR2 as YNFKEQ.

The chain has TRBV28 and TRBJ2-2, with TRBD2 matching over 11 bases. Germline CDR1 MDHEN, CDR2 SYDVKM. The CDR3 is 16 amino acids. Germline trimming cut 10 bases from V and 2 bases from J; bases unmatched to any gene: 9. CDR3 DNA sequence: TGTGCCACCGAGATTAGCGGGAGGGCAAACACCGGGGAGCTGTTTTTT. This encodes CATEISGRANTGELFF.

V and J are TRBV7-8 and TRBJ2-1, with TRBD2 matching over 8 bases. Germline CDR1 and CDR2: SGHVS and FQNEAQ. Trimming took 5 bases from V and 7 from J; bases not matched to a gene: 10. The CDR3 has 15 residues. The CDR3 coding sequence is TGTGCCAGCAGCGCGCAGCGGGGGAGGAATAATGAGCAGTTCTTC. Amino acids: CASSAQRGRNNEQFF.

V and J are TRBV18 and TRBJ2-2; 12 bases agree with TRBD2. CDR1 is KGHSH and CDR2 is LQKENI in the germline V gene. This CDR3 comprises 18 residues. J lost 5 bases, V lost 3 bases, and 10 bases had no gene match. CDR3 in amino acids: CASSPKATSGRRTGELFF. The CDR3 DNA follows: TGTGCCAGCTCACCTAAGGCTACTAGCGGGAGGCGAACCGGGGAGCTGTTTTTT. Full variable domain (outside the CDR3, taken from reference TRBV18 and TRBJ2-2): NAGVMQNPRHLVRRRGQEARLRCSPMKGHSHVYWYRQLPEEGLKFMVYLQKENIIDESGMPKERFSAEFPKEGPSILRIQQVVRGDSAAYFCASSPKATSGRRTGELFFGEGSRLTVL.

V and J are TRBV5-1 and TRBJ1-2; D might be TRBD1 (5 bases). CDR1 SGHRS and CDR2 YFSETQ come from the germline V gene. V was pared by 0 bases and J by 4 bases, with 13 bases between. The CDR3 has 15 amino acids. The CDR3 spells CASSLGQGDSYGYTF. CDR3 coding DNA: TGCGCCAGCAGCTTGGGCCAGGGCGACTCCTATGGCTACACCTTC.

The genes are TRBV11-1 and TRBJ2-2, with 9 positions matching TRBD1. Germline V gene sequence: CDR1 SGHAT, CDR2 FQDESV (reference sequence). V shed 3 bases and J 6 bases; nucleotides not matched to a gene: 8. The CDR3 spans 16 residues. The CDR3 DNA sequence: TGTGCCAGCAGCTTCCGCGTTACAGGGGGCTCCGGGGAGCTGTTTTTT. It specifies CASSFRVTGGSGELFF.

The chain couples TRBV28 to TRBJ1-3; D gene uncertain. Germline V gives CDR1 MDHEN, CDR2 SYDVKM. The CDR3 covers 14 residues. The V end lost 5 bases, the J end lost 4 bases, and 12 bases lay between the germline ends. The CDR3: CASSEPRSGNTIYF. CDR3 DNA sequence: TGTGCCAGCAGTGAGCCCCGATCAGGAAACACCATATATTTT.

The rearrangement links TRBV4-2 to TRBJ2-1; 9 bases map to TRBD2. This CDR3 comprises 17 residues. Germline CDR1 is LGHNA and CDR2 is YNFKEQ. With V trimmed by 0 bases and J by 3 bases, 6 bases remained unmatched. CDR3 protein: CASSQESAGGLYNEQFF. The CDR3 DNA reads as TGTGCCAGCAGCCAAGAATCGGCGGGGGGGCTCTACAATGAGCAGTTCTTC.

The chain employs TRBV19 and TRBJ2-3; maybe TRBD2 (6 bases). V gave up 2 bases and J gave up 2 bases, with 8 bases separating them. The CDR3 has 14 residues. Germline CDR1 reads LNHDA; CDR2 reads SQIVND (reference sequence). Here the CDR3 reads CASSIWRDTDTQYF. CDR3 DNA: TGTGCCAGTAGTATATGGAGGGACACAGATACGCAGTATTTT.

V is TRBV25-1 and J is TRBJ2-3; possible D gene TRBD1, 6 bases. The length of the CDR3 is 17 residues. Trimming took 3 bases from V and 2 from J, leaving 18 bases between them. CDR1 and CDR2 from the germline V gene are MGHDK and SYGVNS. CDR3 residues: CASSEVNRVSHTDTQYF. Here the CDR3 DNA reads TGTGCCAGCAGTGAGGTGAACAGGGTCAGTCACACAGATACGCAGTATTTT. Variable domain in full (rest from reference TRBV25-1 and TRBJ2-3): EADIYQTPRYLVIGTGKKITLECSQTMGHDKMYWYQQDPGMELHLIHYSYGVNSTEKGDLSSESTVSRIRTEHFPLTLESARPSHTSQYLCASSEVNRVSHTDTQYFGPGTRLTVL.

The chain links TRBV7-6 to TRBJ2-7; 7 bases are shared with TRBD2. J was trimmed by 1 base and V by 6 bases; bases with no gene match: 3. Germline V gene sequence: CDR1 SGHVS, CDR2 FNYEAQ. This CDR3 comprises 13 residues. As DNA, the CDR3 is TGTGCCAGCAGTATAGCGGGTTCCTACGAGCAGTACTTC. Translated: CASSIAGSYEQYF.